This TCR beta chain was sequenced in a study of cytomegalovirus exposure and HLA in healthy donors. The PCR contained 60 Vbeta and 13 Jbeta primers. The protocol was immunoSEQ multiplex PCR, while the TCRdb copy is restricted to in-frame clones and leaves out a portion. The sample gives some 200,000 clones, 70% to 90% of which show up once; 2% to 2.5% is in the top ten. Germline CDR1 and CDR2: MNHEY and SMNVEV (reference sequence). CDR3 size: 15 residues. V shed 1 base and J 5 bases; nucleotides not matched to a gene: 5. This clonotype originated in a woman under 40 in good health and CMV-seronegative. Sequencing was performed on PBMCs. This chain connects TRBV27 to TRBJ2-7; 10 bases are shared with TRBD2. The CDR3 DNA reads TGTGCCAGCAGTTTATTGGGACTAGCGTTTAACGAGCAGTACTTC. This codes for CASSLLGLAFNEQYF.